This entry describes one T cell receptor (beta chain). The antigen remains unidentified. In TCRdb, the reads were re-called with MiXCR into one record per CDR3 protein. The repertoire has some 270,000 distinct CDR3 sequences, around 20% of them found once; the top ten carry roughly 20%. This record comes from a study of T cell repertoires in cytomegalovirus infection. V was cut by 11 bases and J by 0 bases, with 14 bases left in between. Germline CDR1 reads ENHRY; CDR2 reads SYGVKD. This CDR3 has 14 amino acids. V gene TRBV10-3 combines with J gene TRBJ1-3, with D possibly matching TRBD1 (5 bases). The TCR originated in a human donor in good health (CMV status not recorded). Some clones in this sample may be carry-over from other donors' samples. Sequences were derived from cultured PBMCs, sampled from culture after CMV antigen stimulation. The CDR3 sequence is CAGGSGYSGNTIYF. CDR3 DNA: TGTGCCGGTGGCTCAGGGTACTCTGGAAACACCATATATTTT.